This T cell receptor (beta chain) was recorded in a study of control samples from healthy donors and cancer patients. Clones were read by immunoSEQ multiplex PCR, and TCRdb kept only the in-frame ones, dropping some. Among around 94,000 clones, about 91% were seen once, and the ten largest hold over 2%. This CDR3 comprises 16 residues. Trimming stripped 6 bases from V and 3 bases from J, with 18 bases between. Germline loops: CDR1 MDHEN, CDR2 SYDVKM. The source of this sequence is a woman aged 18 to 35 in good health. This chain connects TRBV28 to TRBJ1-5; no definite D call. The sample comprised blood. This CDR3 reads CASRGWFSTDNQPQHF. As DNA, the CDR3 is TGTGCCAGCAGGGGATGGTTTAGTACAGACAATCAGCCCCAGCATTTT.